Sequencing of this T cell receptor (beta chain) was carried out in a study of blood T cell repertoires in COVID-19. Study-level information: The samples span acute and convalescent COVID-19 from the United States, Italy and Spain. PBMCs, B-cell-depleted T cells, or T cells were the source of the cDNA or gDNA that made up the material.

The CDR3 consists of 13 residues. Per germline, CDR1 SNHLY and CDR2 FYNNEI. Between the trimmed V and J ends, which lost 3 bases and 1 base, there was a span of 6 bases. Measured with immunoSEQ multiplex PCR; TCRdb has only the in-frame clones, and not every one. Altogether 250,000 or so clones are present, roughly 87% being singletons, with the ten largest covering 3.5% to 5.5%. The sequence was obtained from a woman in her thirties or forties who had recovered from COVID-19. V is TRBV2 and J is TRBJ1-1, with D unclear. The source material was peripheral blood. The CDR3 sequence is CASSDGRNTEAFF. DNA for the CDR3: TGTGCCAGCAGTGATGGGCGGAACACTGAAGCTTTCTTT.